The present T cell receptor (beta chain) was sequenced within a study of T cell clonotyping in hematopoietic cell transplantation. Overall study context: Recipient samples before transplant were obtained post-cytoreduction.

Germline CDR1 SGHKS, CDR2 YYEKEE (reference sequence). The length of the CDR3 is 15 residues. With 5 bases removed from V and 1 base from J, the gap between germline ends came to 14 bases. The data were produced by immunoSEQ multiplex PCR, yet TCRdb's version contains in-frame clones alone and is incomplete. Of about 47,000 clones listed, about four fifths are singletons. Noted time point: recipient sample about 28 days before transplant, after cytoreduction. Recipient blood drawn about 28 days pretransplant and days 30, 100, 180 after. About this clone itself: The antigen is unknown.

Study findings and constraints: Graft donor and pretransplant recipient Inverse Simpson Index values predicted broader posttransplant TCR diversity. Cells were unsorted, so CD4 and CD8 contributions were not separated.

Specimen: peripheral blood mononuclear cells, collected before stem cell transplant. The rearrangement links TRBV5-5 to TRBJ2-3, with D perhaps TRBD1 (6 bases). The TCR was taken from a man in his 60s with myelodysplastic syndrome. Some clones in this sample may be carry-over from other donors' samples. Here the CDR3 reads CASSSGDFGTDTQYF. The DNA of the CDR3 is TGTGCCAGCAGTTCAGGGGATTTTGGCACAGATACGCAGTATTTT. Looking up the rest from reference TRBV5-5 and TRBJ2-3 gives the full variable domain: DAGVTQSPTHLIKTRGQQVTLRCSPISGHKSVSWYQQVLGQGPQFIFQYYEKEERGRGNFPDRFSARQFPNYSSELNVNALLLGDSALYLCASSSGDFGTDTQYFGPGTRLTVL.